This T cell receptor beta chain was profiled in a study of technical replicates of blood from several donors (TCRdb year 2017). Trimming costs V 5 bases and J 3 bases, and their ends lie 11 bases apart. Measured from the cysteine to the phenylalanine, the CDR3 is 14 residues long. Only the CDR3 DNA is retained, 42 bases long and in frame from the first base. Sequences LGHNA (CDR1) and YSLEER (CDR2) are obtained from the germline V gene. Libraries came from the immunoSEQ multiplex PCR assay. Here the immuneACCESS table is served through TCRdb, limited to in-frame sequences with V and J called. Missing clones are a known gap in these copies; in checked studies unresolved V genes cover under half, and the rest lacks a known reason. In all, the sample holds more than 75,000 clones, and 90% to 96% of those were seen once. The ten largest clones capture more than 0.35% of the sample. Concerning this clone: Its target antigen remains unknown. No base qualities exist here, and no much larger clone lies one base off it.

This receptor was obtained from a human donor in good health. The specimen sequenced was T cells isolated from PBMCs. The chain couples TRBV4-3 to TRBJ2-4; a weak D assignment points to TRBD1 (5 bases agree). The CDR3 loop reads CASSAQGYKNIQYF. Read as DNA, the sequence is TGCGCCAGCAGCGCCCAGGGTTACAAAAACATTCAGTACTTC.